This T cell receptor (beta chain) was captured by sequencing in a study of shared clonotypes between healthy human individuals. Overall study context: Donor composition was a couple of women and a few men, aged 18 to 49. Findings and limits, study-wide: On the whole, naive subsets had larger estimated richness than memory subsets had.

The authors' processing: ImmunoSEQ output held junction-only sequences without quality scores, so filtering differed. The data were produced by immunoSEQ multiplex PCR, yet TCRdb's version contains in-frame clones alone and is incomplete. The DNA was the basis for D and trimming; V, J and clone size are from that table. The sample shows some 580,000 clones, 95% to 98% of them seen only once. With regard to this clone: Its antigen is undetermined.

The J segment lost 7 bases and the V segment lost 3 bases, leaving 10 bases of the junction unmatched. This CDR3 contains 16 residues. In germline, CDR1 is SGHRS, CDR2 YFSETQ. Terminally differentiated effector memory CD45RA+ cells were excluded by CCR7 positive selection of CD45RO-negative cells. The donor cohort consisted entirely of Caucasian adults residing in Nashville, Tennessee. Input material: naive CD8+ T cells sorted from blood. This receptor was taken from a man between 25 and 39 years old in good health. The V call is TRBV5-1, the J call TRBJ2-1; 10 positions match TRBD2. The CDR3 spells CASSSGASGSWNEQFF. CDR3 nucleotides: TGCGCCAGCAGCTCTGGGGCTAGCGGGAGTTGGAATGAGCAGTTCTTC.